Below, 5 T cell receptor beta chains from the same sample are listed, as sequenced in a study of shared clonotypes between healthy human individuals. Some clones are missing from TCRdb's copy, which holds only in-frame ones; the method was immunoSEQ multiplex PCR. The profile shows about 710,000 clones, approximately 77% of them singletons. The sequenced material came from memory CD4+ T cells sorted from blood. Documented subset: CD45RA-negative fraction. These receptors were taken from a woman younger than 45 in good health.

The chain combines TRBV27 with TRBJ2-7, with TRBD1 matching over 11 bases. This CDR3 contains 14 residues. V dropped 6 bases and J dropped 7; count of bases not matched to a gene: 8. Looked up from germline, CDR1 is MNHEY and CDR2 is SMNVEV (reference sequence). CDR3 sequence: CASRRTGGLFEQYF. The CDR3 DNA reads as TGTGCCAGCAGACGGACAGGGGGCTTGTTTGAGCAGTACTTC.

The chain combines TRBV4-1 with TRBJ1-1; D is unresolved. The germline gives CDR1 MGHRA, CDR2 YSYEKL. Trimming took off 1 base at V and 6 bases at J, with 18 bases between the two ends. This CDR3 contains 16 residues. The CDR3 loop is CASSQVVVGRRAEAFF. The CDR3 DNA follows: TGCGCCAGCAGCCAAGTCGTCGTAGGGAGGCGAGCTGAAGCTTTCTTT.

The rearrangement links TRBV6-1 to TRBJ2-2; D remains ambiguous. Germline V gives CDR1 MNHNS, CDR2 SASEGT. This CDR3 has 13 residues. Trimming cost V 5 bases and J 5 bases, with 9 bases left between them. The CDR3 loop is CASSKGWTGELFF. The DNA for the CDR3 is TGTGCCAGCAGTAAAGGGTGGACCGGGGAGCTGTTTTTT.

The J gene is TRBJ2-7, the V gene TRBV6-1, with 8 positions matching TRBD1. V lost 1 base and J lost 4; bases outside the gene matches: 3. The CDR3 has 14 residues. The germline V gene encodes CDR1 MNHNS and CDR2 SASEGT. The DNA for the CDR3 is TGTGCCAGCAGTGAAGGGACAGGGATTTACGAGCAGTACTTC. Its translation: CASSEGTGIYEQYF.

This rearrangement joins TRBV7-9 to TRBJ2-3, with D maybe TRBD2 (5 bases). Trimming pared 1 base from V and 0 bases from J, leaving 8 bases between. CDR3 length: 15 amino acids. Germline V lookup: CDR1 SEHNR, CDR2 FQNEAQ (reference sequence). CDR3 loop: CASSLGGLSTDTQYF. The CDR3 DNA is TGTGCCAGCAGCTTAGGCGGGCTAAGCACAGATACGCAGTATTTT.